This T cell receptor beta chain was sequenced during a study of blood T cell repertoires in COVID-19. Study-level background: COVID-19 samples from acute and convalescent phases originated in the United States, Italy and Spain. T cells, B-cell-depleted T cells, or PBMCs supplied cDNA or gDNA.

Only in-frame clones appear in the TCRdb table, and some are missing; sequencing was by immunoSEQ multiplex PCR. Of about 300,000 clones in the sample, 86% were seen once. Germline V gives CDR1 KGHDR, CDR2 SFDVKD. V gave up 4 bases and J gave up 1 base; unmatched junction bases: 5. There are 15 residues in the CDR3. This clonotype originated in a woman in her forties or fifties with acute or convalescent COVID-19. This chain links TRBV24-1 with TRBJ2-5; 7 bases agree with TRBD1. Sequencing was done on a sample of peripheral blood. CDR3 protein: CATSEPDRVQETQYF. The CDR3 DNA sequence: TGTGCCACCAGTGAGCCAGACAGGGTCCAAGAGACCCAGTACTTC.